Reported below is one TCR beta chain. Assay used: immunoSEQ multiplex PCR; TCRdb lists only in-frame clones, some missing. Of 120,000 to 150,000 clones in the sample, under 85% were seen once. The CDR3 spans 15 residues. Germline V CDR1 and CDR2: SGHRS, YFSETQ. J was trimmed by 6 bases and V by 4 bases; bases with no gene match: 5. This sample was taken from a study of blood T cell repertoires in COVID-19. For the study at large: The United States, Italy and Spain provided the acute and convalescent COVID-19 samples. PBMCs, B-cell-depleted T cells, or T cells were the source of the cDNA or gDNA that made up the material.

The sequencing input was peripheral blood. The origin of this receptor is a human donor in a cohort sampled during active COVID-19. The chain employs TRBV5-1 and TRBJ2-2, with 11 bases fitting TRBD2. The CDR3 sequence: CASSTSGSIAGELFF. Written as DNA, the CDR3 is TGCGCCAGCAGCACTAGCGGGAGTATCGCCGGGGAGCTGTTTTTT.